A selection of T cell receptor beta chains follows, all from one sample in a study of shared clonotypes between healthy human individuals. Repertoires were generated with immunoSEQ multiplex PCR, while TCRdb's copy carries only in-frame clones and drops some. The top ten hold 1.5% to 2% of the sample, which has about 2.2 million clones, 93% seen once. The sequencing input was naive CD8+ T cells from PBMCs. The receptor source for this set is a man aged 18-30 years in good health. Some clones in this sample may be carry-over from other donors' samples. Each CDR3 is given with its conserved first and last residue. Fields, in order: CDR3 protein, CDR3 DNA, clone size, D gene, V gene, J gene. A D gene is named only where the DNA matches it firmly. Clone size, where shown, is once, few, many, or a class for clones that have expanded.

CDR3 protein: CASTLPSSYEQYF; CDR3 DNA: TGTGCCAGCACCCTCCCAAGCTCCTACGAGCAGTACTTC; clone size: NA; D gene: NA; V gene: TRBV2; J gene: TRBJ2-7
CDR3 protein: CASSQFSADTQYF; CDR3 DNA: TGTGCCAGCAGCCAATTCTCTGCGGATACGCAGTATTTT; clone size: NA; D gene: NA; V gene: TRBV14; J gene: TRBJ2-3
CDR3 protein: CASSLSRGPRETQYF; CDR3 DNA: TGTGCCAGCAGCCTCAGTCGGGGACCCAGAGAGACCCAGTACTTC; clone size: NA; D gene: NA; V gene: TRBV14; J gene: TRBJ2-5
CDR3 protein: CSTRTGTTYEQYF; CDR3 DNA: TGCAGCACTCGGACAGGGACCACCTACGAGCAGTACTTC; clone size: once; D gene: TRBD1; V gene: TRBV29-1; J gene: TRBJ2-7
CDR3 protein: CASSLRGPEFTGELFF; CDR3 DNA: TGTGCCAGCAGCTTGAGGGGCCCGGAATTCACCGGGGAGCTGTTTTTT; clone size: NA; D gene: NA; V gene: TRBV5-8; J gene: TRBJ2-2
CDR3 protein: CSGWTGNEQYF; CDR3 DNA: TGCAGCGGGTGGACAGGGAATGAGCAGTACTTC; clone size: NA; D gene: TRBD1; V gene: TRBV29-1; J gene: TRBJ2-7
CDR3 protein: CAWRGGTSSYNEQFF; CDR3 DNA: TGTGCCTGGAGGGGGGGGACTAGCTCCTACAATGAGCAGTTCTTC; clone size: once; D gene: TRBD2; V gene: TRBV30; J gene: TRBJ2-1
CDR3 protein: CASSPPSEGFWGTNTGELFF; CDR3 DNA: TGTGCCAGCTCACCACCCAGTGAGGGATTTTGGGGAACTAACACCGGGGAGCTGTTTTTT; clone size: NA; D gene: NA; V gene: TRBV18; J gene: TRBJ2-2
CDR3 protein: CASSLSLGTGGAYEQYF; CDR3 DNA: TGTGCCAGCAGTTTATCCCTCGGGACAGGGGGAGCCTACGAGCAGTACTTC; clone size: once; D gene: TRBD1; V gene: TRBV27; J gene: TRBJ2-7
CDR3 protein: CASSFGQIYEQYF; CDR3 DNA: TGTGCCAGCAGCTTCGGACAGATATACGAGCAGTACTTC; clone size: NA; D gene: NA; V gene: TRBV5-5; J gene: TRBJ2-7
CDR3 protein: CASSRSLGSGTGDTGELFF; CDR3 DNA: TGTGCCAGCAGCCGGTCTTTGGGTTCCGGGACAGGGGACACCGGGGAGCTGTTTTTT; clone size: NA; D gene: TRBD1; V gene: TRBV4-2; J gene: TRBJ2-2
CDR3 protein: CASSSGLAGYNEQFF; CDR3 DNA: TGTGCCAGCAGCTCAGGACTAGCGGGGTACAATGAGCAGTTCTTC; clone size: NA; D gene: TRBD2; V gene: TRBV7-3; J gene: TRBJ2-1
CDR3 protein: CASSFSPGVTNYGYTF; CDR3 DNA: TGTGCCAGCAGTTTTTCCCCGGGGGTCACTAACTATGGCTACACCTTC; clone size: NA; D gene: NA; V gene: TRBV27; J gene: TRBJ1-2
CDR3 protein: CASSSFWWPQETQYF; CDR3 DNA: TGTGCCAGCAGCTCGTTTTGGTGGCCACAAGAGACCCAGTACTTC; clone size: NA; D gene: NA; V gene: TRBV5-5; J gene: TRBJ2-5
CDR3 protein: CASRLLVDTQYF; CDR3 DNA: TGTGCCAGCAGGTTATTAGTTGATACGCAGTATTTT; clone size: NA; D gene: NA; V gene: TRBV7-9; J gene: TRBJ2-3
CDR3 protein: CATSDPGGGQIYEQYF; CDR3 DNA: TGTGCCACCAGCGACCCCGGGGGGGGACAAATCTACGAGCAGTACTTC; clone size: NA; D gene: TRBD2; V gene: TRBV15; J gene: TRBJ2-7
CDR3 protein: CASSQTGGQETQYF; CDR3 DNA: TGTGCCAGCAGTCAAACGGGAGGGCAAGAGACCCAGTACTTC; clone size: NA; D gene: TRBD2; V gene: TRBV28; J gene: TRBJ2-5
CDR3 protein: CASGWGYYNEQFF; CDR3 DNA: TGTGCTAGTGGTTGGGGATACTACAATGAGCAGTTCTTC; clone size: once; D gene: NA; V gene: TRBV12-5; J gene: TRBJ2-1
CDR3 protein: CASSSGRGGTNEKLFF; CDR3 DNA: TGTGCCAGCAGTTCAGGCAGGGGGGGGACTAATGAAAAACTGTTTTTT; clone size: NA; D gene: TRBD1; V gene: TRBV27; J gene: TRBJ1-4
CDR3 protein: CASSLLAGLSTDTQYF; CDR3 DNA: TGTGCCAGCAGTCTCCTAGCGGGCTTAAGCACAGATACGCAGTATTTT; clone size: NA; D gene: TRBD2; V gene: TRBV27; J gene: TRBJ2-3
CDR3 protein: CASSDPWESYEQYF; CDR3 DNA: TGCGCCAGCAGTGACCCTTGGGAGTCCTACGAGCAGTACTTC; clone size: NA; D gene: NA; V gene: TRBV10-2; J gene: TRBJ2-7
CDR3 protein: CASSLGVRSGYTF; CDR3 DNA: TGTGCCAGCAGCTTGGGCGTTCGGTCCGGCTACACCTTC; clone size: once; D gene: NA; V gene: TRBV5-8; J gene: TRBJ1-2
CDR3 protein: CASSPETNYEQYF; CDR3 DNA: TGTGCCAGCAGCCCGGAGACGAACTACGAGCAGTACTTC; clone size: NA; D gene: NA; V gene: TRBV13; J gene: TRBJ2-7
CDR3 protein: CASSKSPGLNTGELFF; CDR3 DNA: TGTGCCAGCAGTAAAAGTCCGGGACTTAACACCGGGGAGCTGTTTTTT; clone size: NA; D gene: NA; V gene: TRBV27; J gene: TRBJ2-2
CDR3 protein: CASGNRVPNYGYTF; CDR3 DNA: TGTGCCAGCGGCAACAGGGTCCCCAACTATGGCTACACCTTC; clone size: NA; D gene: NA; V gene: TRBV5-6; J gene: TRBJ1-2
CDR3 protein: CASRGGTEAFF; CDR3 DNA: TGTGCCAGCAGAGGTGGCACTGAAGCTTTCTTT; clone size: few; D gene: NA; V gene: TRBV6-1; J gene: TRBJ1-1
CDR3 protein: CASSPRVYEQYF; CDR3 DNA: TGTGCCAGCAGCCCGCGGGTATACGAGCAGTACTTC; clone size: few; D gene: NA; V gene: TRBV7-9; J gene: TRBJ2-7
CDR3 protein: CASSLSGGYTGELFF; CDR3 DNA: TGTGCCAGCAGTTTATCAGGGGGGTACACCGGGGAGCTGTTTTTT; clone size: NA; D gene: NA; V gene: TRBV27; J gene: TRBJ2-2
CDR3 protein: CASRSSWLREASGYNYGYTF; CDR3 DNA: TGTGCCAGCAGGTCCTCCTGGCTCCGGGAAGCTTCGGGATATAACTATGGCTACACCTTC; clone size: NA; D gene: NA; V gene: TRBV28; J gene: TRBJ1-2
CDR3 protein: CASSPTEGNGYTF; CDR3 DNA: TGCGCCAGCAGCCCAACCGAGGGTAATGGCTACACCTTC; clone size: NA; D gene: NA; V gene: TRBV4-3; J gene: TRBJ1-2
CDR3 protein: CASSLVAGGPTNTQYF; CDR3 DNA: TGTGCCAGCAGCTTAGTTGCGGGAGGGCCGACGAATACGCAGTATTTT; clone size: NA; D gene: TRBD2; V gene: TRBV7-3; J gene: TRBJ2-3
CDR3 protein: CASSRTGSAYNEQFF; CDR3 DNA: TGCGCCAGCAGCCGCACGGGATCCGCCTACAATGAGCAGTTCTTC; clone size: NA; D gene: NA; V gene: TRBV4-1; J gene: TRBJ2-1
CDR3 protein: CASSLATASARGEQYF; CDR3 DNA: TGTGCCAGCAGCTTAGCGACGGCTAGCGCGCGGGGGGAGCAGTACTTC; clone size: few; D gene: TRBD2; V gene: TRBV7-9; J gene: TRBJ2-7
CDR3 protein: CASSPSPGLDQPQHF; CDR3 DNA: TGCGCCAGCAGCCCCTCCCCAGGGCTCGATCAGCCCCAGCATTTT; clone size: NA; D gene: NA; V gene: TRBV5-1; J gene: TRBJ1-5
CDR3 protein: CASSLVGQTNEAFF; CDR3 DNA: TGTGCCAGCAGTTTAGTTGGACAGACCAATGAAGCTTTCTTT; clone size: NA; D gene: NA; V gene: TRBV27; J gene: TRBJ1-1
CDR3 protein: CASSEVTGVYYGYTF; CDR3 DNA: TGTGCCAGCAGTGAGGTGACAGGGGTTTACTATGGCTACACCTTC; clone size: once; D gene: TRBD1; V gene: TRBV2; J gene: TRBJ1-2
CDR3 protein: CASSRSWGRRSMYNEQFF; CDR3 DNA: TGCGCCAGCAGCCGTTCGTGGGGGAGACGTAGTATGTACAATGAGCAGTTCTTC; clone size: NA; D gene: NA; V gene: TRBV5-1; J gene: TRBJ2-1
CDR3 protein: CASSSGPTGLSNQPQHF; CDR3 DNA: TGTGCCAGTAGTTCTGGCCCTACAGGGCTGAGCAATCAGCCCCAGCATTTT; clone size: NA; D gene: NA; V gene: TRBV19; J gene: TRBJ1-5
CDR3 protein: CASSQGQPKNTEAFF; CDR3 DNA: TGTGCCAGCAGCCAAGGACAGCCAAAGAACACTGAAGCTTTCTTT; clone size: NA; D gene: NA; V gene: TRBV5-6; J gene: TRBJ1-1
CDR3 protein: CASSWIRDRESNGYTF; CDR3 DNA: TGTGCCAGCAGCTGGATCCGGGACAGGGAATCGAATGGCTACACCTTC; clone size: NA; D gene: TRBD1; V gene: TRBV7-2; J gene: TRBJ1-2
CDR3 protein: CASGFKGVGNTIYF; CDR3 DNA: TGTGCTAGTGGTTTTAAGGGGGTGGGAAACACCATATATTTT; clone size: NA; D gene: NA; V gene: TRBV12-5; J gene: TRBJ1-3
CDR3 protein: CASSLTDSYEQYF; CDR3 DNA: TGTGCCAGCAGCTTGACAGACTCCTACGAGCAGTACTTC; clone size: NA; D gene: NA; V gene: TRBV5-6; J gene: TRBJ2-7
CDR3 protein: CASSLVQETQYF; CDR3 DNA: TGTGCCAGCAGCTTAGTCCAAGAGACCCAGTACTTC; clone size: NA; D gene: NA; V gene: TRBV7-6; J gene: TRBJ2-5
CDR3 protein: CASSELAGVGNEQFF; CDR3 DNA: TGTGCCAGCAGCGAACTAGCGGGAGTCGGCAATGAGCAGTTCTTC; clone size: NA; D gene: TRBD2; V gene: TRBV11-3; J gene: TRBJ2-1
CDR3 protein: CSVEARDRVGEQYF; CDR3 DNA: TGCAGCGTTGAAGCCCGAGACAGGGTGGGCGAGCAGTACTTC; clone size: few; D gene: TRBD1; V gene: TRBV29-1; J gene: TRBJ2-7
CDR3 protein: CASSLTGGSGANVLTF; CDR3 DNA: TGCGCCAGCAGCTTAACAGGGGGCTCTGGGGCCAACGTCCTGACTTTC; clone size: NA; D gene: TRBD1; V gene: TRBV5-1; J gene: TRBJ2-6
CDR3 protein: CASSDNRDPNTEAFF; CDR3 DNA: TGTGCCAGCAGCGATAACCGGGACCCGAACACTGAAGCTTTCTTT; clone size: NA; D gene: NA; V gene: TRBV9; J gene: TRBJ1-1
CDR3 protein: CASSLVSREGQETQYF; CDR3 DNA: TGTGCCAGCAGCTTAGTTTCCAGGGAGGGTCAAGAGACCCAGTACTTC; clone size: NA; D gene: TRBD2; V gene: TRBV7-9; J gene: TRBJ2-5
CDR3 protein: CASTGGLATSTDTQYF; CDR3 DNA: TGTGCCAGCACGGGGGGACTAGCGACCAGCACAGATACGCAGTATTTT; clone size: NA; D gene: TRBD2; V gene: TRBV9; J gene: TRBJ2-3
CDR3 protein: CASSLDGEGEEETQYF; CDR3 DNA: TGTGCCAGCAGTTTAGACGGTGAGGGAGAGGAAGAGACCCAGTACTTC; clone size: NA; D gene: NA; V gene: TRBV28; J gene: TRBJ2-5
CDR3 protein: CASSFYGRSEAFF; CDR3 DNA: TGTGCCAGCAGCTTTTACGGGCGCTCTGAAGCTTTCTTT; clone size: NA; D gene: NA; V gene: TRBV5-4; J gene: TRBJ1-1
CDR3 protein: CASSYSGGGYTF; CDR3 DNA: TGTGCCAGCAGTTATTCAGGGGGCGGCTACACCTTC; clone size: NA; D gene: TRBD1; V gene: TRBV6-5; J gene: TRBJ1-2
CDR3 protein: CASSPSGSGDNEQFF; CDR3 DNA: TGTGCCAGCAGTCCCAGCGGGAGTGGGGACAATGAGCAGTTCTTC; clone size: NA; D gene: TRBD2; V gene: TRBV27; J gene: TRBJ2-1